The 21 T cell receptor beta chains below were found in one sample sequenced in a study of cytomegalovirus exposure and HLA in healthy donors. With 60 Vbeta and 13 Jbeta primers, the PCR was carried out. Clones were read by immunoSEQ multiplex PCR, and TCRdb kept only the in-frame ones, dropping some. This sample has about 140,000 clones, with more than 75% found just once. Input material: PBMCs. All receptors come from a young man in good health and CMV-seropositive.

The rearrangement uses TRBV27 and TRBJ2-3; 10 positions match TRBD2. Germline V gene lookup returns CDR1 MNHEY and CDR2 SMNVEV (reference sequence). J gave up 3 bases and V 3 bases, and 6 bases lay outside the gene matches. This CDR3 is built from 16 residues. CDR3 bases: TGTGCCAGCAGTTTCGTAGCGGGAGGAACTACAGATACGCAGTATTTT. Protein: CASSFVAGGTTDTQYF.

V and J are TRBV5-1 and TRBJ2-7, with 7 bases lining up with TRBD2. CDR1 and CDR2 from the germline V gene are SGHRS and YFSETQ. Trimming removed 3 bases from V and 2 bases from J; junction bases left unmatched: 8. CDR3 length equals 15 residues. CDR3 sequence (DNA): TGCGCCAGCAGCTACGTTTCGGCGGGGGCCTACGAGCAGTACTTC. It yields the protein CASSYVSAGAYEQYF.

In its sample, this clone was seen a few times. The chain uses TRBV19 and TRBJ2-1, with 10 bases aligning to TRBD2. This CDR3 is built from 15 residues. V was clipped by 4 bases and J by 4 bases; unmatched bases: 4. The germline gives CDR1 LNHDA, CDR2 SQIVND (reference sequence). The CDR3 DNA reads TGTGCCAGTAGTAGGGGACTAGCGTATTACAATGAGCAGTTCTTC. Amino acids: CASSRGLAYYNEQFF. Together with reference TRBV19 and TRBJ2-1, the CDR3 gives the full variable domain: DGGITQSPKYLFRKEGQNVTLSCEQNLNHDAMYWYRQDPGQGLRLIYYSQIVNDFQKGDIAEGYSVSREKKESFPLTVTSAQKNPTAFYLCASSRGLAYYNEQFFGPGTRLTVL.

This rearrangement joins TRBV5-1 to TRBJ2-5; TRBD1 agrees at 7 bases. The J segment lost 2 bases and the V segment lost 5 bases, leaving 9 bases of the junction unmatched. CDR3 length: 15 amino acids. The germline V gene has CDR1 SGHRS and CDR2 YFSETQ. CDR3 DNA sequence: TGCGCCAGCAGGGCCGGACAGGCCTCACAAGAGACCCAGTACTTC. It yields the protein CASRAGQASQETQYF.

This clone has only a few counts. The CDR3 is CASSPTGAPQETQYF. CDR3 nucleotide sequence: TGTGCCAGCAGTCCCACAGGGGCCCCGCAAGAGACCCAGTACTTC. The V and J genes are TRBV25-1 and TRBJ2-5, with TRBD1 matching over 7 bases. Germline CDR1 and CDR2: MGHDK and SYGVNS. The V gene end was trimmed by 5 bases and the J gene end by 2 bases; junction bases not matched to a gene: 8. The CDR3 loop spans 15 amino acids.

The chain couples TRBV27 to TRBJ2-7; D ambiguous. Germline values: CDR1 MNHEY, CDR2 SMNVEV (reference sequence). Trimming took off 2 bases at V and 4 bases at J, with 15 bases between the two ends. The CDR3 extends over 15 amino acids. CDR3 sequence: CASSLVERGVYEQYF. The DNA of the CDR3 is TGTGCCAGCAGTTTAGTAGAAAGAGGAGTATACGAGCAGTACTTC.

The chain uses TRBV7-9 and TRBJ2-1; TRBD1 agrees at 8 bases. Germline CDR1 and CDR2: SEHNR and FQNEAQ (reference sequence). Trimming took 3 bases from V and 7 from J; bases not matched to a gene: 8. This CDR3 has 15 amino acids. The CDR3 spells CASSLPGQAWNEQFF. The CDR3 region has the DNA TGTGCCAGCAGCTTGCCGGGACAGGCTTGGAATGAGCAGTTCTTC.

The rearrangement links TRBV18 to TRBJ1-1, with no clear D. The V gene's germline CDR1 is KGHSH and CDR2 LQKENI. There are 13 residues in the CDR3. The V end lost 3 bases, the J end lost 4 bases, and 9 bases lay between the germline ends. Here the CDR3 reads CASSPTEVTEAFF. The CDR3 DNA follows: TGTGCCAGCTCACCGACGGAGGTCACTGAAGCTTTCTTT.

The gene calls are TRBV7-3 and TRBJ2-5; 10 positions agree with TRBD1. This CDR3 comprises 14 residues. Per germline, CDR1 SGHTA and CDR2 FQGTGA. The V gene end was trimmed by 4 bases and the J gene end by 4 bases; junction bases not matched to a gene: 3. CDR3 nucleotides: TGTGCCAGCAGCTGGACAGGGGGAACAGAGACCCAGTACTTC. This gives the protein CASSWTGGTETQYF. The full variable domain, in which reference TRBV7-3 and TRBJ2-5 provide the parts outside the CDR3, is GAGVSQTPSNKVTEKGKYVELRCDPISGHTALYWYRQSLGQGPEFLIYFQGTGAADDSGLPNDRFFAVRPEGSVSTLKIQRTERGDSAVYLCASSWTGGTETQYFGPGTRLLVL.

The chain joins TRBV5-1 to TRBJ2-7; tentatively, D is TRBD2 (6 bases). This CDR3 comprises 15 residues. CDR1 SGHRS and CDR2 YFSETQ come from the germline V gene. V was clipped by 0 bases and J by 7 bases, with 17 bases between them. The CDR3 DNA follows: TGCGCCAGCAGCTTGGCGGCGGGATCTAGGGTGGAGCAGTACTTC. It encodes CASSLAAGSRVEQYF.

The chain links TRBV5-1 to TRBJ2-7; 7 nucleotides match TRBD2. This CDR3 comprises 14 residues. The germline gives CDR1 SGHRS, CDR2 YFSETQ. The junction had 3 bases not matched to a gene; V was cut back by 0 bases and J by 3 bases. The CDR3 DNA follows: TGCGCCAGCAGCTTGGGTCCTAGCGGCTACGAGCAGTACTTC. Its translation: CASSLGPSGYEQYF. The entire variable domain, with the rest obtained from reference TRBV5-1 and TRBJ2-7, is as follows: KAGVTQTPRYLIKTRGQQVTLSCSPISGHRSVSWYQQTPGQGLQFLFEYFSETQRNKGNFPGRFSGRQFSNSRSEMNVSTLELGDSALYLCASSLGPSGYEQYFGPGTRLTVT.

V usage is TRBV6-4 and J usage is TRBJ2-1, with a possible D match to TRBD1 (5 bases). Germline V gene sequence: CDR1 MRHNA, CDR2 SNTAGT. CDR3 length equals 13 residues. Trimming pared 6 bases from V and 2 bases from J, leaving 8 bases between. CDR3 region: CASSPGPYNEQFF. The CDR3, as DNA: TGTGCCAGCAGCCCAGGGCCCTACAATGAGCAGTTCTTC.

The genes are TRBV7-6 and TRBJ2-7; 8 bases agree with TRBD2. The CDR3 is 14 residues long. V lost 1 base to trimming and J lost 2 bases; unmatched junction nucleotides: 1. From germline, CDR1 is SGHVS and CDR2 FNYEAQ. CDR3 sequence: CASSLGTSTYEQYF. The CDR3 DNA reads TGTGCCAGCAGCTTAGGGACTAGCACCTACGAGCAGTACTTC.

The chain carries TRBV7-2 and TRBJ2-5; 9 bases fit TRBD1. Germline CDR1 and CDR2: SGHTA and FQGNSA. With 5 bases clipped from V and 4 bases from J, the junction kept 11 bases outside the gene matches. The CDR3 has 16 amino acids. The CDR3 here is CASSATGTGKGETQYF. The DNA for the CDR3 is TGTGCCAGCAGCGCTACCGGGACAGGGAAAGGAGAGACCCAGTACTTC.

This rearrangement joins TRBV7-9 to TRBJ1-5; TRBD1 is a possible D gene (6 bases). Trimming stripped 5 bases from V and 9 bases from J, with 20 bases between. Germline V CDR1 and CDR2: SEHNR, FQNEAQ (reference sequence). The CDR3 consists of 15 residues. The DNA for the CDR3 is TGTGCCAGCAGCCCTGGAGTGGGGGCTCAGGGGCCCCAGCATTTT. Protein product: CASSPGVGAQGPQHF.

This clone was recorded only once. The chain recombines TRBV6-5 with TRBJ2-2, with D possibly being TRBD1 (6 bases). The CDR3 has 16 residues. Trimming removed 0 bases at V and 2 bases at J, with 10 bases between. Germline CDR1 reads MNHEY; CDR2 reads SVGAGI. The CDR3 reads CASSYSWGPNTGELFF. The CDR3 region has the DNA TGTGCCAGCAGTTACTCGTGGGGGCCAAACACCGGGGAGCTGTTTTTT.

The J gene is TRBJ2-7, the V gene TRBV6-5; 7 nucleotides line up with TRBD2. V lost 6 bases, J lost 2 bases, and 7 bases stayed unmatched. The CDR3 totals 14 residues. CDR1 and CDR2 from the germline V gene are MNHEY and SVGAGI. The DNA for the CDR3 is TGTGCCAGCAGCGACTCGGGAGGCACCTACGAGCAGTACTTC. Protein sequence: CASSDSGGTYEQYF.

V is TRBV29-1 and J is TRBJ1-5; D is possibly TRBD1 (5 bases). The germline gives CDR1 SQVTM, CDR2 ANQGSEA. CDR3 size: 13 residues. V shed 7 bases and J shed 2 bases, with 12 bases lying between them. The CDR3 here is CSALGEGNQPQHF. In DNA form, the CDR3 reads TGCAGCGCCCTAGGGGAGGGCAATCAGCCCCAGCATTTT.

The rearrangement uses TRBV11-3 and TRBJ2-3; TRBD1 might be the D (5 bases). The germline gives CDR1 SGHNT, CDR2 YENEEA. Trimming cost V 1 base and J 6 bases, with 5 bases left between them. This CDR3 region has 12 residues. DNA of the CDR3: TGTGCCAGCAGCTTAGGACAGGATACGCAGTATTTT. Amino acid sequence: CASSLGQDTQYF.

This clone was recorded only once. This chain uses TRBV6-4 with TRBJ1-5; 7 positions match TRBD1. The CDR3 spans 14 residues. Germline V gives CDR1 MRHNA, CDR2 SNTAGT. Germline trimming cut 3 bases from V and 4 bases from J; bases unmatched to any gene: 3. The CDR3, as DNA: TGTGCCAGCAGTGAAGGGACAGCTAATCAGCCCCAGCATTTT. This gives the protein CASSEGTANQPQHF.

The chain recombines TRBV6-5 with TRBJ1-1, with 8 bases aligning to TRBD1. The CDR3 has 14 residues. CDR1 is MNHEY, CDR2 SVGAGI, per germline. J lost 5 bases, V lost 5 bases, and 7 bases had no gene match. The DNA of the CDR3 is TGTGCCAGCAGTCCAATCAGGGGGCCTACTGAAGCTTTCTTT. Its translation is CASSPIRGPTEAFF.